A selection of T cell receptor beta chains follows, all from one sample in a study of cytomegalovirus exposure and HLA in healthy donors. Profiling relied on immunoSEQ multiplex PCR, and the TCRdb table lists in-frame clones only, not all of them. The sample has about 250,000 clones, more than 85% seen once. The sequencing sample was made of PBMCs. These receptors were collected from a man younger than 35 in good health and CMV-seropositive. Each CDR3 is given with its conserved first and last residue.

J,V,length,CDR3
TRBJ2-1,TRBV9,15,CASSVRTGDYNEQFF
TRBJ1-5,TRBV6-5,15,CASRCPGLGDQPQHF
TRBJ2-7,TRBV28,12,CASSLDSYEQYF
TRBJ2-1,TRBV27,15,CASSLWGLAGDEQFF
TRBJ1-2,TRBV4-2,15,CASSHTTDQNYGYTF
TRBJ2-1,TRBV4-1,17,CASSQTSAGGSYNEQFF
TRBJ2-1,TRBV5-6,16,CASRHIKRENVGEQFF
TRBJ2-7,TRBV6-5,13,CASSASISYEQYF
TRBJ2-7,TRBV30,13,CAWSRQGSYEQYF
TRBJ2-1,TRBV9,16,CASSPRPGTGNNEQFF
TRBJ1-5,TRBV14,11,CASSPDAPQHF
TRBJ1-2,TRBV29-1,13,CSARTGGFNGYTF
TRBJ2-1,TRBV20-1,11,CSARLYNEQFF
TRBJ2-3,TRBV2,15,CASSADRGATDTQYF
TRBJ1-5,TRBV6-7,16,CASSYRTVYSNQPQHF
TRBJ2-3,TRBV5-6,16,CASSLGLAGTTDTQYF
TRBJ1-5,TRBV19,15,CASNLPGVIGQPQHF
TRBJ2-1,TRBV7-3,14,CASSSGSSYNEQFF
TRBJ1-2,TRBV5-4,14,CASTLSGLNYGYTF
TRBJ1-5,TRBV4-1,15,CASSRGQEGNQPQHF
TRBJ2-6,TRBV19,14,CASSRDYLGPVLTF
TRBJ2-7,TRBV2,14,CASSRQGRAYEQYF
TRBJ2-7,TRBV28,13,CASTGTRIYEQYF
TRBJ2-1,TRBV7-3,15,CASSPRREGRHEQFF
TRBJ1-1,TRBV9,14,CASSADPRDTEAFF
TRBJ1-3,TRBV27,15,CASSSRGGAGNTIYF
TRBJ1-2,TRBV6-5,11,CASRTAYGYTF
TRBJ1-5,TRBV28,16,CASSSTGAGSNQPQHF
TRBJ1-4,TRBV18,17,CASSRLLTGGGGEKLFF
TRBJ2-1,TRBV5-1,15,CASSWSSTAYNEQFF
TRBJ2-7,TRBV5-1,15,CASSLAGGMNNEQYF
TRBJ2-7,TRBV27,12,CASSFPGDEQYF
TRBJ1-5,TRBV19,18,CASSIPRQGWIRNQPQHF